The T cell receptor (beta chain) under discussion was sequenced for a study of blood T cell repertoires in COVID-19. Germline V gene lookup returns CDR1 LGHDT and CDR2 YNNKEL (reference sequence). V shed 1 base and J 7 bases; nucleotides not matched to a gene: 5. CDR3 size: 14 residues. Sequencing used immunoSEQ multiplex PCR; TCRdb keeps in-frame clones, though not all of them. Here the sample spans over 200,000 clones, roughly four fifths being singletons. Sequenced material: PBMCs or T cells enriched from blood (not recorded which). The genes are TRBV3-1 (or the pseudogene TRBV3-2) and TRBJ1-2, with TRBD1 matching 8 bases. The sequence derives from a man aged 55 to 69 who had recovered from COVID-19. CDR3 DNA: TGTGCCAGCAGCCAAGGGGCAGGGGGCGTTGGCTACACCTTC. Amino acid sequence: CASSQGAGGVGYTF.